This T cell receptor (beta chain) was recorded in a study of blood T cell repertoires in COVID-19 (dated by TCRdb to 2020 to 2022). With regard to the full study: Collaborator samples came from the United States, Italy and Spain and covered acute and convalescent phases of COVID-19. The material from the prospective study consisted of cDNA or gDNA derived from T cells, B-cell-depleted T cells, or PBMCs. Deeply sampled blood TCRbeta repertoires from subjects exposed to, actively infected with, or recovered from COVID-19 were included in the dataset. A freely available public database, intended as a resource for researchers studying the immune response to SARS-CoV-2, is where the repertoires were released. The samples were drawn from the first 160 participants of the ongoing ImmuneRACE study and from 1,200 or so subjects provided by 6 global collaborators. A de-identified subject ID, COVID-19 status, age in years and sex were almost always included in the sample metadata. Where available, HLA class I and class II types were obtained from metadata supplied by the sample provider rather than from assay-based typing.

This clone has just a few counts. It has no known antigen specificity. Within one base of it there is no much larger clone, and no base qualities were kept. Points the paper makes about the study in general: The quantity of clinical and demographic metadata differed by source and by participant and was supplied without curation.

Each collaborating institution followed its own protocols to collect whole blood in K2EDTA tubes. For TCRbeta analysis, collaborator samples were shipped as frozen whole blood, as isolated PBMCs, or as DNA extracted from either sample type. The immunoSEQ Assay, a bias-controlled multiplex PCR, was used to amplify TCRbeta CDR3 regions from genomic DNA. The authors' analysis ran thus. The number of nucleated cells in each sample was estimated from the amplification of reference gene primers within the assay. To quantify the absolute abundance of each unique TCRbeta CDR3 rearrangement, sequence reads were collapsed and filtered. For each sample, productive Simpson clonality was calculated by taking the square root of Simpson's diversity index across productive rearrangements. The table comes from immuneACCESS by way of TCRdb, which keeps in-frame sequences with V and J called. Part of the clones is missing from these tables; in studies checked, under half for an unresolved V gene and the rest for unknown reasons. V, J and clone size are those of that table, while D and trimming were read from the DNA. The table for this sample lists 200,000 to 300,000 clones; approximately 90% of them were counted only once. In total, the top ten clones hold about 4% of the sample.

From the cysteine through the phenylalanine, the CDR3 covers 14 amino acids. The only DNA kept is the CDR3, 42 bases in frame from the first base. At the junction V is shortened by 2 bases and J by 3 bases, with 10 bases in between. The germline V gene gives CDR1 as MNHEY and CDR2 as SVGAGI. This sequence originates from a woman in her 40s with acute or convalescent COVID-19. The chain was built from TRBV6-5 and TRBJ1-2; no confident D gene assignment can be made. The specimen was peripheral blood. The CDR3 protein is CASSYDPEDYGYTF. DNA sequence: TGTGCCAGCAGTTACGACCCGGAGGACTATGGCTACACCTTC.